The sequence of this T cell receptor (beta chain) was determined in a study of blood T cell repertoires in COVID-19. About the study: Sample material is recorded as cDNA or gDNA derived from T cells, B-cell-depleted T cells, or PBMCs.

The assay was immunoSEQ multiplex PCR, and TCRdb's table has in-frame clones only and misses some. The profile covers 180,000 or so clones, with 70% to 90% appearing a single time and around 9.5% taken by the ten largest. The source material was peripheral blood. This sequence originates from an elderly woman with acute or convalescent COVID-19.

Written as DNA, the CDR3 is TGTGCCACGCGGGGGGCAGTCCAAGAGACCCAGTACTTC. Translated, it gives CATRGAVQETQYF. J is TRBJ2-5 and V is TRBV19; TRBD2 aligns across 8 bases. Germline V gives CDR1 LNHDA, CDR2 SQIVND (reference sequence). With V trimmed by 10 bases and J by 1 base, 5 bases remained unmatched. The CDR3 consists of 13 residues. The full variable domain, completed using reference TRBV19 and TRBJ2-5, is DGGITQSPKYLFRKEGQNVTLSCEQNLNHDAMYWYRQDPGQGLRLIYYSQIVNDFQKGDIAEGYSVSREKKESFPLTVTSAQKNPTAFYLCATRGAVQETQYFGPGTRLLVL.